Listed here are 4 T cell receptor beta chains from one sample, sequenced in a study of blood T cell repertoires in COVID-19. The repertoire was sequenced with immunoSEQ multiplex PCR; TCRdb's copy has only in-frame clones and lacks some. The table has 220,000 or so clones, approximately 78% seen once. Sequences were obtained from peripheral blood. The receptors were gathered from a woman at least 80 years old with COVID-19, enrolled during active disease.

The chain uses TRBV27 and TRBJ2-7, with 7 bases lining up with TRBD2. The CDR3 totals 14 residues. V shed 4 bases and J 3 bases; nucleotides not matched to a gene: 6. CDR1 is MNHEY and CDR2 is SMNVEV in the germline V gene (reference sequence). The CDR3 loop reads CASSWIAGNYEQYF. In DNA, the CDR3 is TGTGCCAGCAGTTGGATAGCGGGCAACTACGAGCAGTACTTC.

As for this clone: The same CDR3 can be traced to other DNA sequences in this sample. The V gene is TRBV25-1, the J gene TRBJ2-3, with a tentative D call TRBD2 (5 bases). The germline V gene encodes CDR1 MGHDK and CDR2 SYGVNS. The CDR3 runs to 13 residues. V was clipped by 3 bases and J by 1 base, with 5 bases between them. The CDR3 here is CASSEGGTDTQYF. The CDR3 nucleotides are TGTGCCAGCAGTGAGGGAGGCACAGATACGCAGTATTTT. Full variable domain (missing parts from reference TRBV25-1 and TRBJ2-3): EADIYQTPRYLVIGTGKKITLECSQTMGHDKMYWYQQDPGMELHLIHYSYGVNSTEKGDLSSESTVSRIRTEHFPLTLESARPSHTSQYLCASSEGGTDTQYFGPGTRLTVL.

The chain recombines TRBV5-1 with TRBJ2-2; the match to TRBD1 covers 7 bases. Trimming removed 0 bases from V and 5 bases from J; junction bases left unmatched: 7. The CDR3 has 16 amino acids. Germline V gene sequence: CDR1 SGHRS, CDR2 YFSETQ. Here the CDR3 reads CASSLEGHRGTGELFF. CDR3 nucleotide sequence: TGCGCCAGCAGCTTGGAGGGCCACAGGGGTACCGGGGAGCTGTTTTTT.

The chain has TRBV7-3 and TRBJ2-7; D gene ambiguous. V lost 1 base and J 4 bases, leaving 14 bases between the germline ends. From germline, CDR1 is SGHTA and CDR2 FQGTGA. This CDR3 is 15 amino acids long. The CDR3 sequence is CASSLRDTPLYEQYF. The DNA for the CDR3 is TGTGCCAGCAGCTTAAGAGATACCCCCTTGTACGAGCAGTACTTC. The variable domain in full, with the rest retrieved from reference TRBV7-3 and TRBJ2-7, is GAGVSQTPSNKVTEKGKYVELRCDPISGHTALYWYRQSLGQGPEFLIYFQGTGAADDSGLPNDRFFAVRPEGSVSTLKIQRTERGDSAVYLCASSLRDTPLYEQYFGPGTRLTVT.